Shown below are 23 T cell receptor beta chains from a single sample sequenced in a study of cytomegalovirus exposure and HLA in healthy donors. Amplification used 60 Vbeta primers and 13 Jbeta primers. This table comes from immunoSEQ multiplex PCR, and its TCRdb copy is limited to in-frame clones, with some not included. The sample totals 100,000 to 150,000 clones; its top ten clones hold approximately 1.5%. The material sequenced was PBMCs. These receptor sequences come from a woman between 35 and 50 years old in good health and CMV-seronegative.

The chain recombines TRBV18 with TRBJ2-1; D not resolved. The V gene's germline CDR1 is KGHSH and CDR2 LQKENI. V lost 0 bases and J 5 bases, leaving 14 bases between the germline ends. This CDR3 has 16 amino acids. CDR3: CASSPPVDLRHNEQFF. The CDR3 bases are TGTGCCAGCTCACCACCCGTTGACTTGCGCCACAATGAGCAGTTCTTC.

The chain couples TRBV11-2 to TRBJ1-6; D uncertain. In germline, CDR1 is SGHAT, CDR2 FQNNGV. Deletions cut 6 bases from V and 10 bases from J, with 16 bases between. This CDR3 is 14 amino acids long. CDR3 loop: CASRGLAGLSPLHF. DNA of the CDR3: TGTGCCAGCAGAGGGTTGGCAGGACTATCACCCCTCCACTTT.

The genes are TRBV5-1 and TRBJ2-7; D is perhaps TRBD1 (7 bases). The CDR3 extends over 14 amino acids. Germline assignment: CDR1 SGHRS and CDR2 YFSETQ. Between the trimmed V and J ends, which lost 0 bases and 4 bases, there was a span of 11 bases. DNA of the CDR3: TGCGCCAGCAGCTTGGACAGGGGAGGATACGAGCAGTACGTC. As protein: CASSLDRGGYEQYV.

The chain joins TRBV4-2 to TRBJ1-5; 7 positions match TRBD1. The V and J ends lost 0 bases and 4 bases, in that order; junction bases with no gene match: 3. The CDR3 runs to 15 residues. Per the germline V gene, CDR1 is LGHNA and CDR2 is YNFKEQ. The CDR3 loop is CASSQDSGGNQPQHF. The CDR3 coding sequence is TGTGCCAGCAGCCAAGATTCAGGGGGGAATCAGCCCCAGCATTTT.

DNA for the CDR3: TGTGCCAGCAGCGCGGGACAGATTAATTCACCCCTCCACTTT. This encodes CASSAGQINSPLHF. The chain combines TRBV9 with TRBJ1-6, with 7 bases matching TRBD1. CDR1 and CDR2 (germline): SGDLS, YYNGEE. The CDR3 contains 14 residues. Losses at the gene ends were 3 bases for V and 6 bases for J; bases not matched to a gene: 3.

The chain uses TRBV6-5 and TRBJ1-5; D is uncertain. Trimming left V 5 bases short and J 1 base short, with 9 bases between. In germline, CDR1 is MNHEY, CDR2 SVGAGI. This CDR3 comprises 14 residues. The CDR3 sequence is CASSQVGSNQPQHF. CDR3 bases: TGTGCCAGCAGTCAGGTGGGCAGCAATCAGCCCCAGCATTTT.

V gene TRBV14 combines with J gene TRBJ2-2; TRBD2 matches at 10 bases. Germline V gives CDR1 SGHDN, CDR2 FVKESK. V lost 1 base, J lost 7 bases, and 9 bases stayed unmatched. The CDR3 consists of 17 residues. The DNA of the CDR3 is TGTGCCAGCAGCCAAGCCCTAGCGGGGGCCAAGCACGGGGAGCTGTTTTTT. Protein: CASSQALAGAKHGELFF.

The V call is TRBV7-2, the J call TRBJ1-1; 7 nucleotides match TRBD1. Losses at the gene ends were 4 bases for V and 4 bases for J; bases not matched to a gene: 6. Germline loops: CDR1 SGHTA, CDR2 FQGNSA. The CDR3 spans 14 residues. DNA of the CDR3: TGTGCCAGCAGCTCGGACAGGTCCCCCACTGAAGCTTTCTTT. Encoded protein: CASSSDRSPTEAFF.

The genes are TRBV7-2 and TRBJ2-5, with TRBD1 as a possible D gene (5 bases). Looked up from germline, CDR1 is SGHTA and CDR2 is FQGNSA. Trimming removed 5 bases from V and 7 bases from J, with 14 bases in between. This CDR3 is built from 13 residues. In DNA form, the CDR3 reads TGTGCCAGCAGCAGTGACAGAAGTGGGACCCAGTACTTC. It specifies CASSSDRSGTQYF.

This sequence joins TRBV6-4 and TRBJ2-3; 13 bases map to TRBD2. Germline V CDR1 and CDR2: MRHNA, SNTAGT. This CDR3 has 16 residues. Germline trimming cut 3 bases from V and 2 bases from J; bases unmatched to any gene: 2. In nucleotides, the CDR3 is TGTGCCAGCAGTGAACTAGCGGGGGGGCCCACAGATACGCAGTATTTT. Residues: CASSELAGGPTDTQYF.

V is TRBV19 and J is TRBJ1-3; unclear D gene. V was cut by 0 bases and J by 4 bases, with 7 bases left in between. The CDR3 spans 14 residues. Germline CDR1 and CDR2: LNHDA and SQIVND (reference sequence). CDR3 coding DNA: TGTGCCAGTAGTATAGATGCCAGAGGAAACACCATATATTTT. Residues: CASSIDARGNTIYF.

V usage is TRBV19 and J usage is TRBJ2-3, with no clear D. Trimming pared 4 bases from V and 7 bases from J, leaving 18 bases between. This CDR3 is 15 amino acids long. CDR1 and CDR2 (germline): LNHDA, SQIVND (reference sequence). DNA of the CDR3: TGTGCCAGTAGTAAGGAGCCCCTTAACTTGAATACGCAGTATTTT. This codes for CASSKEPLNLNTQYF.

The chain employs TRBV7-2 and TRBJ1-4; 7 bases agree with TRBD1. Germline V gene lookup returns CDR1 SGHTA and CDR2 FQGNSA. The CDR3 sequence is 14 residues long. With 5 bases clipped from V and 4 bases from J, the junction kept 4 bases outside the gene matches. CDR3 sequence: CASSTGTVNEKLFF. The CDR3 coding sequence is TGTGCCAGCAGCACAGGGACAGTTAATGAAAAACTGTTTTTT.

This CDR3 reads CASSWTGRSDYGYTF. CDR3 sequence (DNA): TGTGCCAGCAGCTGGACAGGGCGCTCGGACTATGGCTACACCTTC. The chain links TRBV11-2 to TRBJ1-2, with TRBD1 matching over 8 bases. Germline CDR1 is SGHAT and CDR2 is FQNNGV. The CDR3 has 15 residues. After removal of 4 bases from V and 3 bases from J, the junction contained 7 bases not matched to a gene.

The chain combines TRBV5-1 with TRBJ1-1; D is unclear. V was shortened by 3 bases and J by 1 base, with 13 bases between the two germline ends. Germline CDR1 is SGHRS and CDR2 is YFSETQ. The CDR3 has 15 residues. The CDR3 DNA is TGCGCCAGCAGCTCCTCGACAAGTAGGAACACTGAAGCTTTCTTT. Translation: CASSSSTSRNTEAFF.

As DNA, the CDR3 is TGTGCCAGCAGCCGGGACAGGGGAACAGATACGCAGTATTTT. This translates into CASSRDRGTDTQYF. The gene calls are TRBV2 and TRBJ2-3, with TRBD1 identical over 10 bases. Per germline, CDR1 SNHLY and CDR2 FYNNEI. The CDR3 spans 14 residues. V shed 6 bases, J shed 3 bases, and the junction held 3 bases outside the gene matches. Full variable domain (remainder filled in from reference TRBV2 and TRBJ2-3): EPEVTQTPSHQVTQMGQEVILRCVPISNHLYFYWYRQILGQKVEFLVSFYNNEISEKSEIFDDQFSVERPDGSNFTLKIRSTKLEDSAMYFCASSRDRGTDTQYFGPGTRLTVL.

V and J are TRBV28 and TRBJ1-1; D not resolved. Trimming left V 5 bases short and J 1 base short, with 11 bases between. CDR1 is MDHEN and CDR2 is SYDVKM in the germline V gene. CDR3 length: 14 amino acids. Here the CDR3 DNA reads TGTGCCAGCAGTCTCCCCCCAGAGAACACTGAAGCTTTCTTT. Translated: CASSLPPENTEAFF. The full variable domain, completed using reference TRBV28 and TRBJ1-1, is DVKVTQSSRYLVKRTGEKVFLECVQDMDHENMFWYRQDPGLGLRLIYFSYDVKMKEKGDIPEGYSVSREKKERFSLILESASTNQTSMYLCASSLPPENTEAFFGQGTRLTVV.

The V call is TRBV19, the J call TRBJ2-5; possible D gene TRBD1, 6 bases. The germline gives CDR1 LNHDA, CDR2 SQIVND (reference sequence). This CDR3 contains 15 residues. V lost 1 base, J lost 1 base, and 10 bases lay in between. CDR3 DNA: TGTGCCAGTAGTATAGGTCAGGGGTCCCAAGAGACCCAGTACTTC. Its translation is CASSIGQGSQETQYF.

The rearrangement links TRBV18 to TRBJ2-1, with a tentative D call TRBD2 (5 bases). Trimming removed 0 bases at V and 15 bases at J, with 15 bases between. The CDR3 is made up of 13 amino acids. Germline CDR1 reads KGHSH; CDR2 reads LQKENI. The CDR3 region has the DNA TGTGCCAGCTCACCACCGTCGGTGAGAGGGTGGTTCTTC. Translating it yields CASSPPSVRGWFF. Filled out from reference TRBV18 and TRBJ2-1, the complete variable domain reads NAGVMQNPRHLVRRRGQEARLRCSPMKGHSHVYWYRQLPEEGLKFMVYLQKENIIDESGMPKERFSAEFPKEGPSILRIQQVVRGDSAAYFCASSPPSVRGWFFGPGTRLTVL.

CDR3: CAIPPLQPSTDTQYF. In DNA form, the CDR3 reads TGTGCCATACCCCCCTTACAGCCTAGCACAGATACGCAGTATTTT. The chain employs TRBV2 and TRBJ2-3, with no clear D. The CDR3 length is 15 residues. Trimming removed 10 bases at V and 0 bases at J, with 17 bases between. Per germline, CDR1 SNHLY and CDR2 FYNNEI.

V and J are TRBV27 and TRBJ2-3, with D maybe TRBD1 (5 bases). Germline loops: CDR1 MNHEY, CDR2 SMNVEV (reference sequence). The V and J ends lost 4 bases and 3 bases respectively, with 11 bases between them. The CDR3 length is 14 residues. The CDR3 nucleotides read TGTGCCAGCAGTTGGGGCTCCGAGACAGATACGCAGTATTTT. The encoded protein is CASSWGSETDTQYF.

The chain uses TRBV5-6 and TRBJ1-2; unclear D gene. CDR1 is SGHDT and CDR2 is YYEEEE in the germline V gene. The CDR3 runs 14 residues. The ends were cut back, 0 bases at V and 1 base at J, with 7 bases in the middle. In nucleotides, the CDR3 is TGTGCCAGCAGCTTGGGGCGGAGTAACTATGGCTACACCTTC. It codes for CASSLGRSNYGYTF.

The V gene is TRBV7-9, the J gene TRBJ2-5; D unclear. Looked up from germline, CDR1 is SEHNR and CDR2 is FQNEAQ (reference sequence). V lost 5 bases, J lost 3 bases, and 4 bases lay in between. CDR3 size: 11 residues. In DNA form, the CDR3 reads TGTGCCAGCAGCCAGAAAGAGACCCAGTACTTC. As protein: CASSQKETQYF.